A selection of T cell receptor beta chains follows, all from one sample in a study of blood T cell repertoires in COVID-19. Sequenced by immunoSEQ multiplex PCR; TCRdb stores in-frame clones only, minus some. Found here are about 220,000 clones, approximately 85% of them singletons; the top ten hold approximately 2.3%. The sample comprised peripheral blood. These receptors were obtained from a woman in her seventies with COVID-19, enrolled during active disease. Both conserved end residues are part of each CDR3. The order of the fields is V gene, J gene, CDR3 protein.

>TRBV4-3|TRBJ1-1
CASSGVARGTEAFF
>TRBV12-5|TRBJ2-1
CASGWGTSGRLSYNEQFF
>TRBV30|TRBJ2-4
CAWSRLGVTAGAAKNIQYF
>TRBV7-9|TRBJ1-5
CASSLGAGGQGNQPQHF
>TRBV7-3|TRBJ2-3
CASSIGLAGTTDTQYF
>TRBV30|TRBJ1-4
CACRGATNEKLFF
>TRBV7-6|TRBJ2-5
CASSSEGVISETQYF
>TRBV4-3|TRBJ1-3
CASSHEHYRTGLSSGNTIYF
>TRBV7-2|TRBJ1-2
CASSLARQGVDYGYTF
>TRBV19|TRBJ2-3
CASSKAVAGLSTDTQYF
>TRBV9|TRBJ1-3
CASSVRQGESDTIYF
>TRBV10-3|TRBJ1-1
CAISESTRTGSEAFF
>TRBV9|TRBJ1-3
CASSVGDRGQGNTIYF
>TRBV6-6|TRBJ1-2
CASSWAPTNYGYTF
>TRBV5-8|TRBJ2-7
CASSGQGNHEQYF
>TRBV19|TRBJ2-7
CASSPRDRDEQYF
>TRBV7-2|TRBJ2-5
CATRKTRGQETQYF
>TRBV9|TRBJ1-5
CASSQTGGGQPQHF
>TRBV5-1|TRBJ2-5
CASSSQGGPEETQYF
>TRBV18|TRBJ2-1
CASSPGLAGVPSSYNEQFF
>TRBV5-3|TRBJ2-3
CARSPRGVPTSTDTQYF
>TRBV18|TRBJ2-2
CASSPAHPNTGELFF
>TRBV27|TRBJ2-1
CASSPSGGFSGQFF